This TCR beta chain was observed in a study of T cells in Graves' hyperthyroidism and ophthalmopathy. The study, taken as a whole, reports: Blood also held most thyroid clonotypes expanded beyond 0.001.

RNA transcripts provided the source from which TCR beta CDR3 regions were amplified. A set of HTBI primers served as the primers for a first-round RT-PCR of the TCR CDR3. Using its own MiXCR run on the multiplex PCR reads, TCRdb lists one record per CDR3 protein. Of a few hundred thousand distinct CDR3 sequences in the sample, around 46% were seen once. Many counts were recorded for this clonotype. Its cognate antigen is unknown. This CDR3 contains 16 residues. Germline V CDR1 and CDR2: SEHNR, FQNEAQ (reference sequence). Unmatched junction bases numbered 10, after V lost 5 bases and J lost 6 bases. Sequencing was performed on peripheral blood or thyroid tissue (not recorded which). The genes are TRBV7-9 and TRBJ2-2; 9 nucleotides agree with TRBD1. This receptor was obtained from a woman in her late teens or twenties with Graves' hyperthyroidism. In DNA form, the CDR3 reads TGTGCCAGCAGCCATGTGGGACAGGGTAGCCCCGGGGAGCTGTTTTTT. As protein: CASSHVGQGSPGELFF.